This is a list of T cell receptor beta chains from one sample in a study of post-analysis software for immune sequencing data. TCRdb reanalysed the PCR reads using MiXCR and keeps one entry per CDR3 protein. The sample consists of a few hundred thousand distinct CDR3 sequences, under 55% of them appearing once. The sequenced material came from blood. These TCRs come from a girl aged 5 to 17 with multiple sclerosis. The CDR3 runs from the conserved cysteine through the conserved F or W. D genes are given only for firm matches. For some rows the clone size is stated as once, few or many, or as a class when expanded; others skip it.

len: 13
v_gene: TRBV12-3/TRBV12-4
d_gene: NA
j_gene: TRBJ1-2
abundance: few
CDR3nt: TGTGCCAGCAGTTTAGCTGAACGGGATGGCTACACCTTC
CDR3aa: CASSLAERDGYTF

len: 15
v_gene: TRBV7-9
d_gene: NA
j_gene: TRBJ2-4
abundance: once
CDR3nt: TGTGCCAGCAGCTTTCCAGTGACAGGGCTTCGGGAGCAGTACTTC
CDR3aa: CASSFPVTGLREQYF

len: 15
v_gene: TRBV4-1
d_gene: NA
j_gene: TRBJ2-7
abundance: NA
CDR3nt: TGCGCCAGCAGCCACGCGGGCGGGAACTCCTACGAGCAGTACTTC
CDR3aa: CASSHAGGNSYEQYF

len: 15
v_gene: TRBV11-2
d_gene: NA
j_gene: TRBJ2-5
abundance: NA
CDR3nt: TGTGCCAGCAGCTTAGAGTGGCTAGCCCAAGAGACCCAGTACTTC
CDR3aa: CASSLEWLAQETQYF

len: 13
v_gene: TRBV11-3
d_gene: NA
j_gene: TRBJ2-7
abundance: NA
CDR3nt: TGTGCCAGCAGCTTAGGACCTAACTACGAGCAGTACTTC
CDR3aa: CASSLGPNYEQYF

len: 15
v_gene: TRBV5-6
d_gene: NA
j_gene: TRBJ2-1
abundance: NA
CDR3nt: TGTGCCAGCAGCTTGGCCGGGACAACAACATACAGTGAGTTCTTC
CDR3aa: CASSLAGTTTYSEFF

len: 16
v_gene: TRBV10-2
d_gene: TRBD2
j_gene: TRBJ2-1
abundance: NA
CDR3nt: TGCGCCAGCAGTGAGCGAAGGGCTAGCGGGAGGAATGAGCAGTTCTTC
CDR3aa: CASSERRASGRNEQFF

len: 12
v_gene: TRBV29-1
d_gene: NA
j_gene: TRBJ1-2
abundance: many
CDR3nt: TGCAGCGCTTTGACAGGCTCGCTTGGCTACACCTTC
CDR3aa: CSALTGSLGYTF

len: 16
v_gene: TRBV11-2
d_gene: NA
j_gene: TRBJ2-7
abundance: NA
CDR3nt: TGTGCCAGCAGCTCCCCGTCGAGCGGAGTAGCCTACGAGCAGTACTTC
CDR3aa: CASSSPSSGVAYEQYF

len: 14
v_gene: TRBV28
d_gene: NA
j_gene: TRBJ2-7
abundance: few
CDR3nt: TGTGCCAGCAGTTTCAGGGCTGAGGGGTACGAGCAGTACTTC
CDR3aa: CASSFRAEGYEQYF

len: 15
v_gene: TRBV7-3
d_gene: TRBD2
j_gene: TRBJ2-3
abundance: NA
CDR3nt: TGTGCCAGCAGCTCAGCAGGACTAGCGAGAGATACGCAGTATTTT
CDR3aa: CASSSAGLARDTQYF

len: 16
v_gene: TRBV28
d_gene: TRBD1
j_gene: TRBJ2-5
abundance: NA
CDR3nt: TGTGCCAGCAGTTCGCTTCCAGGGGGCATTGGGGAGACCCAGTACTTC
CDR3aa: CASSSLPGGIGETQYF

len: 13
v_gene: TRBV28
d_gene: TRBD2
j_gene: TRBJ2-3
abundance: NA
CDR3nt: TGTGCCAGCAGCCAATCACTAGCGAATACGCAGTATTTT
CDR3aa: CASSQSLANTQYF

len: 13
v_gene: TRBV28
d_gene: NA
j_gene: TRBJ1-5
abundance: once
CDR3nt: TGTGCCAGCAGTTTTGGAAACAATCAGCCCCAGCATTTT
CDR3aa: CASSFGNNQPQHF